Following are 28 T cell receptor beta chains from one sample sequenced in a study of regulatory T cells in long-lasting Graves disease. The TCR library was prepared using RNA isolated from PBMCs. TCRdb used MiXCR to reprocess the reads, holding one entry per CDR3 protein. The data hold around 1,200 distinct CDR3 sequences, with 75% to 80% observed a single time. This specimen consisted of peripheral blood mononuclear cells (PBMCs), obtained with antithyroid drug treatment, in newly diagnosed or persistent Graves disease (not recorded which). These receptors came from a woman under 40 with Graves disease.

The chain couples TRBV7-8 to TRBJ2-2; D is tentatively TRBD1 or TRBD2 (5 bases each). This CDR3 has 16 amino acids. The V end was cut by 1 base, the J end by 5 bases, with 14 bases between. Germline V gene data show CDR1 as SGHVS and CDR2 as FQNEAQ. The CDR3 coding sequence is TGTGCCAGCAGCTTAGGAGGGCCAGGGAAGACCGGGGAGCTGTTTTTT. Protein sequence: CASSLGGPGKTGELFF.

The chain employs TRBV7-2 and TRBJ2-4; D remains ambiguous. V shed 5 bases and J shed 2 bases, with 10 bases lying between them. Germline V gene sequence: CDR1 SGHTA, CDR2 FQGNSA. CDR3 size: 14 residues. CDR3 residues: CASSLGSTKNIQYF. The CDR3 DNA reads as TGTGCCAGCAGCCTCGGATCTACCAAAAACATTCAGTACTTC.

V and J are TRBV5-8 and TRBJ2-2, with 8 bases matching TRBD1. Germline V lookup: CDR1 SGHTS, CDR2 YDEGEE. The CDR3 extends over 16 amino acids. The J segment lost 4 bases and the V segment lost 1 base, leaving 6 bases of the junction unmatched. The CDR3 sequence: CASSLFRTGPTGELFF. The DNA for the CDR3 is TGTGCCAGCAGCTTGTTCAGGACAGGGCCCACCGGGGAGCTGTTTTTT. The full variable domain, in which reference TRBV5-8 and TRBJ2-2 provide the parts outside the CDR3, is EAGVTQSPTHLIKTRGQQATLRCSPISGHTSVYWYQQALGLGLQFLLWYDEGEERNRGNFPPRFSGRQFPNYSSELNVNALELEDSALYLCASSLFRTGPTGELFFGEGSRLTVL.

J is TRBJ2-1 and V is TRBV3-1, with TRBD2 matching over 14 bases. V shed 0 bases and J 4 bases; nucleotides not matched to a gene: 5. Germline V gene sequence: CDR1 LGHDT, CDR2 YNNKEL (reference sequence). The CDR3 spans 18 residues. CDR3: CASSQDGTSGSTYNEQFF. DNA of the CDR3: TGTGCCAGCAGCCAAGACGGGACTAGCGGGAGCACGTACAATGAGCAGTTCTTC.

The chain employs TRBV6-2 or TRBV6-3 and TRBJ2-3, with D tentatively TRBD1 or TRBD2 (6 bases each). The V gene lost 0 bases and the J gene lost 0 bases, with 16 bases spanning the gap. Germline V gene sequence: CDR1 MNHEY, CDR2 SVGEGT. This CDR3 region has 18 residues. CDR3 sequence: CASSYSQGRKSSTDTQYF. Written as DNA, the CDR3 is TGTGCCAGCAGTTACTCCCAGGGGAGGAAGTCTAGCACAGATACGCAGTATTTT.

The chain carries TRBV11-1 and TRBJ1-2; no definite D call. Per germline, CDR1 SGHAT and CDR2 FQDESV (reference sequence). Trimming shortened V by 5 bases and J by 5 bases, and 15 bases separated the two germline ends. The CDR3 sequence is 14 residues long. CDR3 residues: CASSPLRAGYGYTF. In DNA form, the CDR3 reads TGTGCCAGCAGCCCCCTCCGGGCCGGTTATGGCTACACCTTC.

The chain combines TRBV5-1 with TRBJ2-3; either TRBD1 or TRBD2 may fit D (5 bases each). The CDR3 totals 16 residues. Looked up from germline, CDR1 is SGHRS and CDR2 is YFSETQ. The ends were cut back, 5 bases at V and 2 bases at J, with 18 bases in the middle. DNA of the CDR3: TGCGCCAGCAGGACCGGGACGCTCGACCCCACAGATACGCAGTATTTT. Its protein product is CASRTGTLDPTDTQYF.

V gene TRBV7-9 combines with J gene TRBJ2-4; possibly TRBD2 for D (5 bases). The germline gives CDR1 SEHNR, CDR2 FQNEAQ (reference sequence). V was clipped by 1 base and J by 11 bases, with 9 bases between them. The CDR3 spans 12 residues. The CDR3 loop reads CASSLGGFLQYF. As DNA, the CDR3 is TGTGCCAGCAGCTTAGGCGGGTTCCTTCAGTACTTC. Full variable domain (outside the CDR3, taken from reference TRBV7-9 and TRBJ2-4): DTGVSQNPRHKITKRGQNVTFRCDPISEHNRLYWYRQTLGQGPEFLTYFQNEAQLEKSRLLSDRFSAERPKGSFSTLEIQRTEQGDSAMYLCASSLGGFLQYFGAGTRLSVL.

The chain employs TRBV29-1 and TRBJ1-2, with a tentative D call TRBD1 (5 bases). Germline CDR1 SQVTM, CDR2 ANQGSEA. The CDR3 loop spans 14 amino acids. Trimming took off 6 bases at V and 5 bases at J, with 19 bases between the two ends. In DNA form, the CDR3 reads TGCAGCGTAGGTGGGACTCAGGACCGTTATGGCTACACCTTC. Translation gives CSVGGTQDRYGYTF.

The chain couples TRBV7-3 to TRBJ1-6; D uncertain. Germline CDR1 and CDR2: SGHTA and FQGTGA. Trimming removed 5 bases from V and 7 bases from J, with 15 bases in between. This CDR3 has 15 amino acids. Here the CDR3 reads CASSHASGANSPLHF. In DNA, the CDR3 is TGTGCCAGCAGCCACGCGTCAGGAGCGAATTCACCCCTCCACTTT.

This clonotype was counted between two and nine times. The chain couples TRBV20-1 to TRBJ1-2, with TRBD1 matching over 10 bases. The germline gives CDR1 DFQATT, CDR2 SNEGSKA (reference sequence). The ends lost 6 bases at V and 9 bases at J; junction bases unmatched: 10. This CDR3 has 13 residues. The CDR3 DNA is TGCAGTGCCGAGGGACAGGGGAGGTTTAGCTACACCTTC. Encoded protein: CSAEGQGRFSYTF.

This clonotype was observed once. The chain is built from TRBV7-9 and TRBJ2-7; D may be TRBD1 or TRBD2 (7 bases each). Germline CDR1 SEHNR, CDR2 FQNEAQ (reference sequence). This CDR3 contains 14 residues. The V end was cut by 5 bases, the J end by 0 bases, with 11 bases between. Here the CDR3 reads CASSGRDSSYEQYF. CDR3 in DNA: TGTGCCAGCAGCGGGAGGGACAGCTCCTACGAGCAGTACTTC.

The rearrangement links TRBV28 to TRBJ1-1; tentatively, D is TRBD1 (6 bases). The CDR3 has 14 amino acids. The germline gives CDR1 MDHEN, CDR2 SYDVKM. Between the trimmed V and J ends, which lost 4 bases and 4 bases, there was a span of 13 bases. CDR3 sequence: CASSSRGWGTEAFF. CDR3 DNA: TGTGCCAGCAGTTCCAGGGGTTGGGGCACTGAAGCTTTCTTT.

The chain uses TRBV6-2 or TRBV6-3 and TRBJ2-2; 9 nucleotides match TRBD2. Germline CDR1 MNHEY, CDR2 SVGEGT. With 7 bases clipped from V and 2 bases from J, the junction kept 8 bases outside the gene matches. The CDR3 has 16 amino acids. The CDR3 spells CASIGREGPNTGELFF. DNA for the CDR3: TGTGCCAGCATCGGGCGGGAGGGCCCAAACACCGGGGAGCTGTTTTTT.

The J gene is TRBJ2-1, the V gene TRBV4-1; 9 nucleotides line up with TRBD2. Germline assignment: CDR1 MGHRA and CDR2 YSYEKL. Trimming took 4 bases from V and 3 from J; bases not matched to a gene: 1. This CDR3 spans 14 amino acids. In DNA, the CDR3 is TGCGCCAGCAGCCGGACTAGCGACTACAATGAGCAGTTCTTC. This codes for CASSRTSDYNEQFF.

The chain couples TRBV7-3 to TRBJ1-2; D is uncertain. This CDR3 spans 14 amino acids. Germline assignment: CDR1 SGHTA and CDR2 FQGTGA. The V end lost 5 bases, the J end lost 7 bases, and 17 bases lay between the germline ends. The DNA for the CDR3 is TGTGCCAGCAGCGCGACCCCGACTCGTGGTGGCTACACCTTC. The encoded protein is CASSATPTRGGYTF.

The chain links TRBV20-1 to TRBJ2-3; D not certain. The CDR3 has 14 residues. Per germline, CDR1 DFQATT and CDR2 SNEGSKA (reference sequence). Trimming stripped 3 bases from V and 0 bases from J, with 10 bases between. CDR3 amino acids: CSARVDTSTDTQYF. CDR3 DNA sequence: TGCAGTGCTAGGGTCGACACTAGCACAGATACGCAGTATTTT.

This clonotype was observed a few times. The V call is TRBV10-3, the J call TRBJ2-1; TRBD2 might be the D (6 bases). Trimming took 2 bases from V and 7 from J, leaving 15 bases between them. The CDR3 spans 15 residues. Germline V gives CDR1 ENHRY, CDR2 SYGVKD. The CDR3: CAISEIVRGRNEQFF. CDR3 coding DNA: TGTGCCATCAGTGAGATCGTGAGAGGGAGGAATGAGCAGTTCTTC.

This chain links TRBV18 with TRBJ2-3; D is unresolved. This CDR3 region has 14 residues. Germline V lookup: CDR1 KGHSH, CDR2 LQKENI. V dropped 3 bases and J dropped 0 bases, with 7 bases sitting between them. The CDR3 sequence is CASSPRRSTDTQYF. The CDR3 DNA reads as TGTGCCAGCTCACCTCGCAGGAGCACAGATACGCAGTATTTT.

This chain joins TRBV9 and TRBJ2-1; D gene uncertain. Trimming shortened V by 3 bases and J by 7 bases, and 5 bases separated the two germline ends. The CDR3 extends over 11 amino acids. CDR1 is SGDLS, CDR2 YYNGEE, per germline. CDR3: CASSGSNEQFF. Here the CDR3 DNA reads TGTGCCAGCAGCGGATCAAATGAGCAGTTCTTC.

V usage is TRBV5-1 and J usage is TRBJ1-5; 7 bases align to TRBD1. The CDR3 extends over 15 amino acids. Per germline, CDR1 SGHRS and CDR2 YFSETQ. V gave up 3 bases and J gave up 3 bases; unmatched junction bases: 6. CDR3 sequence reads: CASSYTGEINQPQHF. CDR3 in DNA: TGCGCCAGCAGCTACACAGGGGAGATCAATCAGCCCCAGCATTTT.

CDR3 DNA: TGTGCCAGTAGTACGCCGGGACGGAATTACGAGCAGTACTTC. Protein: CASSTPGRNYEQYF. The rearrangement uses TRBV19 and TRBJ2-7; D tentatively reads TRBD1 or TRBD2 (5 bases each). CDR1 is LNHDA and CDR2 is SQIVND in the germline V gene (reference sequence). The V gene lost 4 bases and the J gene lost 4 bases, with 14 bases spanning the gap. The length of the CDR3 is 14 residues. Complete variable domain (other parts from reference TRBV19 and TRBJ2-7): DGGITQSPKYLFRKEGQNVTLSCEQNLNHDAMYWYRQDPGQGLRLIYYSQIVNDFQKGDIAEGYSVSREKKESFPLTVTSAQKNPTAFYLCASSTPGRNYEQYFGPGTRLTVT.

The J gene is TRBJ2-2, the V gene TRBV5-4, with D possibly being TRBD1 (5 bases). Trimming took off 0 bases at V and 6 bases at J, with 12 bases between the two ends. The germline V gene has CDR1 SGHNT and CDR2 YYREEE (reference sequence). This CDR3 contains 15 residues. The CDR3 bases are TGTGCCAGCAGCTTGGACACCACAGGTTCCGGGGAGCTGTTTTTT. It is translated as CASSLDTTGSGELFF.

The CDR3 is CASSPVIGELFF. DNA for the CDR3: TGTGCCAGCTCACCGGTAATCGGGGAGCTGTTTTTT. The chain has TRBV18 and TRBJ2-2; no firm D call. Germline V CDR1 and CDR2: KGHSH, LQKENI. This CDR3 spans 12 amino acids. The V gene lost 3 bases and the J gene lost 7 bases, with 6 bases spanning the gap.

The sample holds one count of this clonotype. The CDR3 loop is CASTRAGVAWNTQYF. Written as DNA, the CDR3 is TGTGCCAGCACCCGGGCCGGGGTAGCGTGGAATACGCAGTATTTT. V is TRBV11-2 and J is TRBJ2-3, with D perhaps TRBD2 (5 bases). The V gene lost 7 bases and the J gene lost 7 bases, with 21 bases spanning the gap. The germline V gene has CDR1 SGHAT and CDR2 FQNNGV. CDR3 length: 15 amino acids.

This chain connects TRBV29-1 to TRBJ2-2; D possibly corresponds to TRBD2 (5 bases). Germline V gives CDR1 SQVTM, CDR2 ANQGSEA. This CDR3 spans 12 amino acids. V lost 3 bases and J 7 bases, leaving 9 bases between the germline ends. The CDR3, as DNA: TGCAGCGTTGAGGCTAGCAACGGGGAGCTGTTTTTT. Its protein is CSVEASNGELFF.

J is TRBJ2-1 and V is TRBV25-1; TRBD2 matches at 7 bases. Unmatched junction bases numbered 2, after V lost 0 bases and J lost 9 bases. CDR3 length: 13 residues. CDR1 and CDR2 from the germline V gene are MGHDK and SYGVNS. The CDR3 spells CASSEYWGGEQFF. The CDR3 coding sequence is TGTGCCAGCAGTGAATATTGGGGGGGTGAGCAGTTCTTC.

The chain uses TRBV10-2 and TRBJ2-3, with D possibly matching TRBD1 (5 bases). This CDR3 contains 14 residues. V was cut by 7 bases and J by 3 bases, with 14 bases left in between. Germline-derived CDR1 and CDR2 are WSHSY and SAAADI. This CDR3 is CASKGKIRTDTQYF. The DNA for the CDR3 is TGCGCCAGCAAGGGGAAAATACGGACAGATACGCAGTATTTT.